The entry below gives a single T cell receptor beta chain sequence along with its context. No antigen is known for it. Assay used: immunoSEQ multiplex PCR; TCRdb lists only in-frame clones, some missing. This sample carries 130,000 or so clones, 89% of them seen once, and the ten largest clones take approximately 1.7%. V shed 5 bases and J shed 5 bases, with 12 bases lying between them. The CDR3 has 13 amino acids. Germline V gives CDR1 WNHNN, CDR2 SYGVQD (reference sequence). This specimen comes from a study of T cells in localized non-small cell lung cancer. General study points: Detection in adjacent lung was observed for a median 57 of the top 100 tumor clones.

Sample: peripheral blood, taken before any cancer treatment. The rearrangement links TRBV10-1 to TRBJ1-1; D perhaps matches TRBD1 (6 bases). The TCR sequence derives from a female donor at least 60 years old with stage I lung adenocarcinoma. CDR3 DNA: TGCGCCAGCAGTCTGGAAGGGGGGACTGAAGCTTTCTTT. It is translated as CASSLEGGTEAFF.